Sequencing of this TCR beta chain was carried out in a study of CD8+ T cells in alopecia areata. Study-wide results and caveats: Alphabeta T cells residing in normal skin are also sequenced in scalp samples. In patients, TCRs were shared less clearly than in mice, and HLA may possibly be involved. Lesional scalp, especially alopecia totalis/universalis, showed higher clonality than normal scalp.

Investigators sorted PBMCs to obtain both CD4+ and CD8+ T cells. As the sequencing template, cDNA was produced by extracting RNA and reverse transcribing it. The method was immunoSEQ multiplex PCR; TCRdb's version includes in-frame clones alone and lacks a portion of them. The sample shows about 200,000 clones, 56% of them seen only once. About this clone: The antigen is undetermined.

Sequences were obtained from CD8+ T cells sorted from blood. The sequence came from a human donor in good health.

Here the CDR3 reads CASRGSGELFF. Here the CDR3 DNA reads TGTGCCAGCCGGGGGTCCGGGGAGCTGTTTTTT. This sequence joins TRBV6-5 and TRBJ2-2, with a weak D call TRBD2 (6 bases). V lost 8 bases, J lost 6 bases, and 7 bases lay in between. Germline loops: CDR1 MNHEY, CDR2 SVGAGI. The CDR3 is 11 residues long.